This TCR beta chain derives from a study of cytomegalovirus exposure and HLA in healthy donors. Overall study context: Around 80 million unique TCR sequences came from HLA-typed donors in an early release. Study-level findings and limits: DRB1 had the most TCR associations and HLA-C the fewest, a later analysis found, with rates varying by HLA locus. Previous analysis showed most TCR beta V segments were productive about 87% or about 30% of the time.

With regard to this clone: Antigen: not known.

In the PCR, 60 Vbeta and 13 Jbeta primers were used. Measured with immunoSEQ multiplex PCR; TCRdb has only the in-frame clones, and not every one. This listing includes some 70,000 clones. Trimming removed 11 bases from V and 5 bases from J, with 18 bases in between. CDR3 length: 13 amino acids. Germline V gene data show CDR1 as SNHLY and CDR2 as FYNNEI. Healthy bone marrow donors formed the donor group. This sequence originates from a female donor in good health and CMV-seropositive. Specimen: PBMCs. This chain joins TRBV2 and TRBJ2-5; TRBD2 is a possible D gene (6 bases). This CDR3 is CAAPTGGGETQYF. CDR3 sequence (DNA): TGTGCCGCCCCTACCGGGGGTGGGGAGACCCAGTACTTC.